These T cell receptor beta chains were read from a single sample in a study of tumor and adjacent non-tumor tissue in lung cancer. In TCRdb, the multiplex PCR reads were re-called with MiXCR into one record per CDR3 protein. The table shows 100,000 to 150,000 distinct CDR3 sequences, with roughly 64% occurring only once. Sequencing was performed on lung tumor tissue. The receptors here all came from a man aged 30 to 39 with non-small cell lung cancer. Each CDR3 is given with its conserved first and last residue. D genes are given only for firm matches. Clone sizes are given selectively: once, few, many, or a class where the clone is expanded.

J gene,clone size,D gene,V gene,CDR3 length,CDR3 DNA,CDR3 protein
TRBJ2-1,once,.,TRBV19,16,TGTACCAGTAGTATCGGGGGGCAGAGCTCCTACAATGAGCAGTTCTTC,CTSSIGGQSSYNEQFF
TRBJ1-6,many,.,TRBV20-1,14,TGCAGTGCTAGATCGCAGGGTCTGAATTCACCCCTCCACTTT,CSARSQGLNSPLHF
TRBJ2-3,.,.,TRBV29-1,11,TGCAGCGTTGGTTTGACACATACACAGTATTTT,CSVGLTHTQYF
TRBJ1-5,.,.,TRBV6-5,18,TGTGCCAGCAGTTACTCCAGGCCCGGGAGGGGGGGCAAACAGCCCCAACATTTT,CASSYSRPGRGGKQPQHF
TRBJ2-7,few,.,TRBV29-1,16,TGCAGCGTTGAAGGCGACGCCTTTCTAGGGGGCTACGAGCAGTACTTC,CSVEGDAFLGGYEQYF
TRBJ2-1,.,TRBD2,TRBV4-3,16,TGCTCCAGCATCCAAGATCCTAGCGGGGGGGCCAATGAGCAGTTCTTC,CSSIQDPSGGANEQFF
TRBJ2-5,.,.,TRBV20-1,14,TGCAGTGTCGCCCCCACCCTCCATGAGGGGACCCAGTACTTC,CSVAPTLHEGTQYF
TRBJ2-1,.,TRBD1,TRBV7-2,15,TGTGCCAGCAGCTTCACCGGGACAGGGATCACTGAGCAGTTCTTC,CASSFTGTGITEQFF
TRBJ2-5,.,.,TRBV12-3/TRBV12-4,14,TGTGCCAGCAACCTTGGAGAGCAGGGAGAGACCCAGCACTTC,CASNLGEQGETQHF
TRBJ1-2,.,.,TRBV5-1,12,TGCGCCAGCAACCCCAGGGGAGATGGCTACACCTTC,CASNPRGDGYTF
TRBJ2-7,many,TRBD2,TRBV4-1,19,TGCGCCAGCAGCCAAGATTCGATTGAGCGGGGCCTGAGCTCCTACGAGCAGTACTTC,CASSQDSIERGLSSYEQYF
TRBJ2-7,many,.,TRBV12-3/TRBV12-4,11,TGTGCCAGCAGTCATAGGGCAGGGCAGTACTTC,CASSHRAGQYF
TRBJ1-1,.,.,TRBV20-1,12,TGCAATGCTAGAGACCGGCTGGTGGGGGCTTTCTTT,CNARDRLVGAFF
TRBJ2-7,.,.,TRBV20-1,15,TGCAGTGTTAGAGATAGCGGAGGACCCTCCTACGAGCAGAACTTC,CSVRDSGGPSYEQNF
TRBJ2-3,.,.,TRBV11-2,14,TGTGTCAGCACCCTCGGTTTGATGGCGGGCAGGCATTATTTT,CVSTLGLMAGRHYF
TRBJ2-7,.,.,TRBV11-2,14,TGTGCCAGCAACCTTGAGGCTTACTCCTACGAGCAGTACTTC,CASNLEAYSYEQYF
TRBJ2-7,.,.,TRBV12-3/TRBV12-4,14,TGTGCCAGCAGTTTTGGGCTGCCCCCCTACGAACAGTACTTT,CASSFGLPPYEQYF
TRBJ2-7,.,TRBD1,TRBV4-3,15,TGCGCCAGCAGCCTACGACAGGGGAATAACTACGAGGAATACTTC,CASSLRQGNNYEEYF
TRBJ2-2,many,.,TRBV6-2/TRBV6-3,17,TGTGCCAGCAGTTACTCTGGAACGCGGGGTCCTCCCGGGGAGCTGTTTTTT,CASSYSGTRGPPGELFF
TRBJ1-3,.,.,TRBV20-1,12,TGCAATGCTGTGAGCTCTGTAAACACCACATATTTT,CNAVSSVNTTYF
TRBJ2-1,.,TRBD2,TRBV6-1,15,TGTGCCAACAGTACCCAACTAGCGGGAGGCAATGAGCAGTTCTTC,CANSTQLAGGNEQFF
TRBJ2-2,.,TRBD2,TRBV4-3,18,TGCGCCAGCAGCCAAGATTTAGCGGGGGGGGTAGACACCGGGGAGCTGTTTTTT,CASSQDLAGGVDTGELFF
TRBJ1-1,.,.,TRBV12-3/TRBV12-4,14,TGTGCCAGCAAAGAAGACAGATTGAACACTGAAGCTTTCTTT,CASKEDRLNTEAFF
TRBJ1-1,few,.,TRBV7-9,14,.,CASRFGQGNTEALF
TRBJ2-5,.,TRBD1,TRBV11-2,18,TGTGCCAGCAGCTTACCTCCTTGGACAGGGACCGGTTATGAGACCAAGTACTTC,CASSLPPWTGTGYETKYF
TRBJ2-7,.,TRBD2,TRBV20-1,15,TGCAGTGCCCTCAACCCAAGCGGGGGCCCATACGAGCAGTACTTC,CSALNPSGGPYEQYF
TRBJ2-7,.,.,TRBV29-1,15,TGCAGCGTTGAAGACCCTAGCGTGCCAACATACGAGCAGTACTTC,CSVEDPSVPTYEQYF
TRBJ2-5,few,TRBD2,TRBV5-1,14,TGCGCCAGCGGCTTGGGAGCTAGCGGGAAGACCCAGTACTTC,CASGLGASGKTQYF
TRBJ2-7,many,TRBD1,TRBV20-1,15,TGCAGTGCTAGAGCCCCGGGACAGGGTGCATACGAGCAGTACTTC,CSARAPGQGAYEQYF
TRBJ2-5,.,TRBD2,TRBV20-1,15,TGCAGTGTTAGAATTCTAGCGGGGGGCCAAGAGACCAAGTACTTC,CSVRILAGGQETKYF
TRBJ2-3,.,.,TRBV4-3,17,TGCGCCAGCAGCCAAGATATAGGGGTCTGTGGATCAGATACGCAGTATTTT,CASSQDIGVCGSDTQYF
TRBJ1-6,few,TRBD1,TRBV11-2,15,TGTGCCAGCAGCGCAACCGGGACAGAGGATTCACCCCTCCACTTT,CASSATGTEDSPLHF
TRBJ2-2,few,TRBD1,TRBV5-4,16,TGTGCCAGCAGCTTGTGGGGACAGGGCACCACCGGGGAGCTGTTTTTT,CASSLWGQGTTGELFF
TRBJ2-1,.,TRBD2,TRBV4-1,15,TGCGCCAGCAGCCCCTGGGGACTAGCGTACAATGAGCAGTTCTTC,CASSPWGLAYNEQFF